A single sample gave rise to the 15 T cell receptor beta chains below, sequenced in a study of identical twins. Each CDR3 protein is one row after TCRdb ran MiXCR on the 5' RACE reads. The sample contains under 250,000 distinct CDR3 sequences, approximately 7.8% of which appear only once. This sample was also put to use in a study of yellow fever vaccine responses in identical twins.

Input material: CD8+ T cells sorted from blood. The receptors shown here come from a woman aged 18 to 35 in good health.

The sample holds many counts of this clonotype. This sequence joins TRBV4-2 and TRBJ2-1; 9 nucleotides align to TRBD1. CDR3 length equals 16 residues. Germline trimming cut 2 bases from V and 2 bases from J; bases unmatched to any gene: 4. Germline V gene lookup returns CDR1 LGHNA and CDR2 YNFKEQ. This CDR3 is CASSQKTGGPYNEQFF. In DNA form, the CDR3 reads TGTGCCAGCAGCCAAAAGACAGGGGGGCCCTACAATGAGCAGTTCTTC.

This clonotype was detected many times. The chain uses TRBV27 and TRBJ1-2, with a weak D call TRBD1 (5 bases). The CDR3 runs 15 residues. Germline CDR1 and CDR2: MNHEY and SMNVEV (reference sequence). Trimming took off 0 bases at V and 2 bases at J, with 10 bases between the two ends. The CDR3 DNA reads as TGTGCCAGCAGTTTATCATCGGGGGGGAACTATGGCTACACCTTC. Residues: CASSLSSGGNYGYTF.

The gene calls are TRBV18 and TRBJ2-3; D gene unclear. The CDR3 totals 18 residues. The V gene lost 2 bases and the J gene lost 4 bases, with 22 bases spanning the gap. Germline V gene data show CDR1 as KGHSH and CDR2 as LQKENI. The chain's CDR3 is CASSPTTSTLFGPDTQYF. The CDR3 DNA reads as TGTGCCAGCTCACCAACGACCTCGACACTATTCGGGCCAGATACGCAGTATTTT.

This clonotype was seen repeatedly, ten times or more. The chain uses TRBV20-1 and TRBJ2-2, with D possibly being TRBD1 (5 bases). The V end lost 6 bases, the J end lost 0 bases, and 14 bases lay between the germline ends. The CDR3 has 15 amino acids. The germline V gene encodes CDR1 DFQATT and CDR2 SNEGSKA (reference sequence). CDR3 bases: TGCAGTGCCTTCGACAGCCATTCGAACACCGGGGAGCTGTTTTTT. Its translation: CSAFDSHSNTGELFF.

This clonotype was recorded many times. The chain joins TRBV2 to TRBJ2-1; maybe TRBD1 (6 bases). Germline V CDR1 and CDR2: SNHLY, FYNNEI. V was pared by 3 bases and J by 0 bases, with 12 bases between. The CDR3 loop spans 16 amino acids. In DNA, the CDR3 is TGTGCCAGCAGTGAGTGGACAGCCAGCTCCTACAATGAGCAGTTCTTC. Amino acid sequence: CASSEWTASSYNEQFF.

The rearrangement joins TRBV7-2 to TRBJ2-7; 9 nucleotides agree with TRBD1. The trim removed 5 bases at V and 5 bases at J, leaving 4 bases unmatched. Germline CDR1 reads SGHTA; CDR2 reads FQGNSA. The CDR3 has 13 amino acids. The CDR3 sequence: CASSRTGEHEQYF. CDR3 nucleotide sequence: TGTGCCAGCAGCAGGACAGGGGAGCACGAGCAGTACTTC.

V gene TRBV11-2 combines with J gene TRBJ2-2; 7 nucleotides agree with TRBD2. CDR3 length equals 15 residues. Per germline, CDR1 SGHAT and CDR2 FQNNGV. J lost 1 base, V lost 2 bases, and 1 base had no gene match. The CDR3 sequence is CASSLWGGNTGELFF. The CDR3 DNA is TGTGCCAGCAGCTTATGGGGGGGGAACACCGGGGAGCTGTTTTTT. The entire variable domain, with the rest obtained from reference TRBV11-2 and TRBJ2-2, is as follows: EAGVAQSPRYKIIEKRQSVAFWCNPISGHATLYWYQQILGQGPKLLIQFQNNGVVDDSQLPKDRFSAERLKGVDSTLKIQPAKLEDSAVYLCASSLWGGNTGELFFGEGSRLTVL.

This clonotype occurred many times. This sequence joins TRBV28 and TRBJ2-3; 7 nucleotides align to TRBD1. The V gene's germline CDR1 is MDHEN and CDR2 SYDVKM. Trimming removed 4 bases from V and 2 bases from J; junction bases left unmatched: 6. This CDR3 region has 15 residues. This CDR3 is CASSSDRDPTDTQYF. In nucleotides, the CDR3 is TGTGCCAGCAGTTCCGACAGGGACCCCACAGATACGCAGTATTTT.

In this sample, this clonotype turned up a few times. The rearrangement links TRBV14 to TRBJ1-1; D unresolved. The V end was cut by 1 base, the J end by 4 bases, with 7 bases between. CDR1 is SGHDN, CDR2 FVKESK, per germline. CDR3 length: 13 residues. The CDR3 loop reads CASSQAKFTEAFF. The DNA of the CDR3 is TGTGCCAGCAGCCAAGCTAAGTTCACTGAAGCTTTCTTT.

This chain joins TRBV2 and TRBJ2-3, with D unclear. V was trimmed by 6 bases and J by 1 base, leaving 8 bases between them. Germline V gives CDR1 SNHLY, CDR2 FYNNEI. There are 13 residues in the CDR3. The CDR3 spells CASRFVGTDTQYF. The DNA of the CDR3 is TGTGCCAGCAGATTTGTGGGCACAGATACGCAGTATTTT.

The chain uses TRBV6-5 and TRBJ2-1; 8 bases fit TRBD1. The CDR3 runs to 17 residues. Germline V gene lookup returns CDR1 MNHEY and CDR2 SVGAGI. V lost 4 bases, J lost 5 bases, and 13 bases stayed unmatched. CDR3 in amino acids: CASSLTGAAGLNNEQFF. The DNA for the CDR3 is TGTGCCAGCAGTTTGACAGGGGCCGCGGGCCTGAACAATGAGCAGTTCTTC.

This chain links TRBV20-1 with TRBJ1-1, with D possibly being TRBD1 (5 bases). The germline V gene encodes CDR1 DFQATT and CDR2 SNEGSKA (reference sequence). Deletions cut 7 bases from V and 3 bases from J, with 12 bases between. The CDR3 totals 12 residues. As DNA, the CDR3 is TGCAGTGACGCACGGGGGGACACTGAAGCTTTCTTT. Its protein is CSDARGDTEAFF.

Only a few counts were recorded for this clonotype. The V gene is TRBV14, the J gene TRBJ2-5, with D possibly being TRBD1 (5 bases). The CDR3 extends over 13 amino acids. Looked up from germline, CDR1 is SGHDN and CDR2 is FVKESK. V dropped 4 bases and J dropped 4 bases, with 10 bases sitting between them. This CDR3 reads CASSPYQGETQYF. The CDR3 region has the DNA TGTGCCAGCAGCCCCTACCAGGGAGAGACCCAGTACTTC.

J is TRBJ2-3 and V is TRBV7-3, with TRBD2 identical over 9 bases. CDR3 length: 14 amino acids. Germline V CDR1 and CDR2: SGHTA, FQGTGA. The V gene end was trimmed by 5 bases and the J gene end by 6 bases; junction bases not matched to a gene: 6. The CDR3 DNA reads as TGTGCCAGCAGCCATAGCGGGAGCTGGGATACGCAGTATTTT. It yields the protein CASSHSGSWDTQYF.

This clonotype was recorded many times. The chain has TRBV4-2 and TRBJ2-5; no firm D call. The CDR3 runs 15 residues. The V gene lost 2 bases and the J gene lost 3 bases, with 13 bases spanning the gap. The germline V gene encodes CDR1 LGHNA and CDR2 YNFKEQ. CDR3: CASSQTPVLEETQYF. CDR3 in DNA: TGTGCCAGCAGCCAAACCCCAGTTTTGGAAGAGACCCAGTACTTC.